This T cell receptor (beta chain) was identified during a study of blood T cell repertoires in COVID-19. Study overall: PBMCs, B-cell-depleted T cells, or T cells provided the cDNA or gDNA that made up the material.

The CDR3 is made up of 14 amino acids. Trimming took 4 bases from V and 2 from J, leaving 11 bases between them. Germline V gene lookup returns CDR1 SGHRS and CDR2 YFSETQ. The method was immunoSEQ multiplex PCR; TCRdb's version includes in-frame clones alone and lacks a portion of them. The repertoire holds 75,000 to 95,000 clones, with roughly 90% as singletons. This clone was seen only a few times. Sequencing was done on a sample of peripheral blood. This chain uses TRBV5-1 with TRBJ2-3, with D maybe TRBD1 (6 bases). This clonotype was sampled from a man aged 55 to 69 with acute or convalescent COVID-19. CDR3 protein: CASSRDTNTDTQYF. CDR3 DNA sequence: TGCGCCAGCAGCCGGGACACAAACACAGATACGCAGTATTTT.